The 32 T cell receptor beta chains in this list originate from one sample, sequenced in a study of shared clonotypes between healthy human individuals. CD45RO-negative cells were positively selected for CCR7, leaving out terminally differentiated effector memory CD45RA+ cells. The protocol was immunoSEQ multiplex PCR, while the TCRdb copy is restricted to in-frame clones and leaves out a portion. Of some 2.1 million clones detected, around 96% appear once; the ten largest clones hold roughly 1.1%. Specimen: naive CD8+ T cells sorted from blood. Receptor source: a man aged 18 to 29 in good health.

The chain is built from TRBV25-1 and TRBJ1-1; TRBD1 is a possible D gene (6 bases). Trimming took 2 bases from V and 7 from J, leaving 14 bases between them. Germline V gene lookup returns CDR1 MGHDK and CDR2 SYGVNS. The CDR3 runs to 14 residues. The CDR3 nucleotides read TGTGCCAGCAGTGAAGGGGCAGGGGAATATGAAGCTTTCTTT. It encodes CASSEGAGEYEAFF.

Details on this clone: Additional DNA sequences in this sample encode the identical CDR3. This chain links TRBV27 with TRBJ1-1; D may be TRBD1 (5 bases). Germline values: CDR1 MNHEY, CDR2 SMNVEV (reference sequence). The CDR3 is 13 amino acids. Trimming stripped 4 bases from V and 4 bases from J, with 10 bases between. CDR3 residues: CASSSGGGTEAFF. Here the CDR3 DNA reads TGTGCCAGCAGTTCCGGGGGGGGCACTGAAGCTTTCTTT.

The rearrangement uses TRBV27 and TRBJ1-3, with D perhaps matching TRBD1 (6 bases). The CDR3 has 17 amino acids. Germline V gene sequence: CDR1 MNHEY, CDR2 SMNVEV (reference sequence). Trimming pared 5 bases from V and 3 bases from J, leaving 20 bases between. The CDR3 DNA reads TGTGCCAGCAGTCCTTCATCAGGGGAAAGCTATGGAAACACCATATATTTT. Translated: CASSPSSGESYGNTIYF.

This chain uses TRBV27 with TRBJ2-1, with TRBD1 matching 7 bases. With 5 bases clipped from V and 2 bases from J, the junction kept 3 bases outside the gene matches. The CDR3 loop spans 14 amino acids. Germline values: CDR1 MNHEY, CDR2 SMNVEV (reference sequence). As DNA, the CDR3 is TGTGCCAGCAGTAGGCAGGGGGCCTACAATGAGCAGTTCTTC. This sequence encodes CASSRQGAYNEQFF.

The chain links TRBV6-6 to TRBJ1-2; D perhaps matches TRBD1 (5 bases). From germline, CDR1 is MNHNY and CDR2 SVGAGI (reference sequence). This CDR3 spans 15 amino acids. Trimming shortened V by 6 bases and J by 2 bases, and 16 bases separated the two germline ends. CDR3 sequence reads: CASSVTETLNYGYTF. For the CDR3, the DNA is TGTGCCAGCAGCGTGACAGAAACCTTAAACTATGGCTACACCTTC.

The chain couples TRBV6-5 to TRBJ1-5, with 8 nucleotides matching TRBD1. The germline gives CDR1 MNHEY, CDR2 SVGAGI. Trimming took 2 bases from V and 5 from J; bases not matched to a gene: 8. The CDR3 covers 16 residues. CDR3 protein: CASSYPRQGLDQPQHF. The CDR3 nucleotides read TGTGCCAGCAGTTACCCCCGACAGGGGTTGGATCAGCCCCAGCATTTT.

This rearrangement joins TRBV7-8 to TRBJ2-7; D is possibly TRBD1 (6 bases). This CDR3 contains 14 residues. CDR1 and CDR2 (germline): SGHVS, FQNEAQ. Trimming shortened V by 5 bases and J by 3 bases, and 14 bases separated the two germline ends. CDR3 loop: CASSRTGSRYEQYF. Here the CDR3 DNA reads TGTGCCAGCAGCCGTACAGGGTCTCGCTACGAGCAGTACTTC.

This sequence joins TRBV6-5 and TRBJ2-5; D uncertain. V was trimmed by 2 bases and J by 5 bases, leaving 12 bases between them. The CDR3 spans 14 residues. The germline V gene has CDR1 MNHEY and CDR2 SVGAGI. The CDR3 bases are TGTGCCAGCAGTTACGCCCGGTTAGGGGAGACCCAGTACTTC. Protein: CASSYARLGETQYF.

This clone came up a few times. The sample contains more than one DNA sequence encoding this CDR3. This rearrangement joins TRBV4-1 to TRBJ1-2, with 7 bases identical to TRBD1. The germline V gene has CDR1 MGHRA and CDR2 YSYEKL. After removal of 1 base from V and 1 base from J, the junction contained 3 bases not matched to a gene. The CDR3 sequence is 15 residues long. In nucleotides, the CDR3 is TGCGCCAGCAGCCAAGTTACAGGGGATAACTATGGCTACACCTTC. Protein sequence: CASSQVTGDNYGYTF.

This chain joins TRBV10-1 and TRBJ2-7; possibly TRBD1 for D (6 bases). The germline V gene has CDR1 WNHNN and CDR2 SYGVQD (reference sequence). This CDR3 contains 11 residues. Deletions cut 6 bases from V and 5 bases from J, with 8 bases between. The CDR3 region has the DNA TGCGCCAGCAGACAGGGAAACGAGCAGTACTTC. It yields the protein CASRQGNEQYF.

The J gene is TRBJ1-1, the V gene TRBV7-9; 10 bases are a match to TRBD1. Germline assignment: CDR1 SEHNR and CDR2 FQNEAQ (reference sequence). The CDR3 totals 15 residues. V dropped 3 bases and J dropped 5; count of bases not matched to a gene: 6. For the CDR3, the DNA is TGTGCCAGCAGCTTCGACAGGGGGCGCGGAACTGAAGCTTTCTTT. Protein product: CASSFDRGRGTEAFF.

The DNA of the CDR3 is TGTGCCAGCAGCGTGTACCGGGACAGTAACTATGGCTACACCTTC. Protein: CASSVYRDSNYGYTF. The chain links TRBV9 to TRBJ1-2; 7 positions match TRBD1. The CDR3 extends over 15 amino acids. Germline CDR1 SGDLS, CDR2 YYNGEE. V shed 2 bases and J 1 base; nucleotides not matched to a gene: 5.

This clone was seen a single time. The chain uses TRBV6-1 and TRBJ1-2, with no clear D. The CDR3 totals 14 residues. V lost 1 base, J lost 0 bases, and 6 bases lay in between. Germline assignment: CDR1 MNHNS and CDR2 SASEGT. The CDR3: CASSEGASNYGYTF. The CDR3, as DNA: TGTGCCAGCAGTGAAGGCGCCTCTAACTATGGCTACACCTTC.

This chain uses TRBV7-3 with TRBJ2-5; D unresolved. V lost 5 bases and J 0 bases, leaving 13 bases between the germline ends. The length of the CDR3 is 15 residues. In germline, CDR1 is SGHTA, CDR2 FQGTGA. This CDR3 reads CASSPQGRNQETQYF. In DNA form, the CDR3 reads TGTGCCAGCAGCCCTCAAGGGCGCAACCAAGAGACCCAGTACTTC.

This CDR3 reads CASSQRDRETYEQYF. The CDR3 nucleotides are TGTGCCAGCAGCCAGAGGGACAGGGAAACCTACGAGCAGTACTTC. V usage is TRBV6-5 and J usage is TRBJ2-7; 9 nucleotides line up with TRBD1. Trimming took 6 bases from V and 2 from J; bases not matched to a gene: 8. This CDR3 is 15 amino acids long. Germline loops: CDR1 MNHEY, CDR2 SVGAGI.

The chain recombines TRBV6-5 with TRBJ2-3; TRBD1 agrees at 8 bases. This CDR3 comprises 15 residues. Looked up from germline, CDR1 is MNHEY and CDR2 is SVGAGI. V was pared by 6 bases and J by 3 bases, with 8 bases of the junction left unmatched. CDR3 DNA sequence: TGTGCCAGCAGCACAGGACAGGGCATGACAGATACGCAGTATTTT. Its translation is CASSTGQGMTDTQYF.

This chain joins TRBV5-6 and TRBJ2-7, with 7 bases lining up with TRBD1. The J segment lost 2 bases and the V segment lost 2 bases, leaving 10 bases of the junction unmatched. The germline V gene encodes CDR1 SGHDT and CDR2 YYEEEE. The length of the CDR3 is 16 residues. The CDR3 nucleotides read TGTGCCAGCAGCTTTTCGACAGGGATGGCTGCCTACGAGCAGTACTTC. Translation gives CASSFSTGMAAYEQYF.

V and J are TRBV21-1 and TRBJ1-3. TRBV21-1 is marked as a pseudogene. This CDR3 comprises 17 residues. DNA of the CDR3: TGTGCCAGCAGCAAAGTTAGGGCAGGAACCTTCGGAAACACCATATATTTT. It encodes CASSKVRAGTFGNTIYF.

The chain joins TRBV5-4 to TRBJ2-7, with 10 bases that match TRBD1. Germline CDR1 is SGHNT and CDR2 is YYREEE (reference sequence). CDR3 length: 16 amino acids. Trimming cost V 0 bases and J 2 bases; bases outside gene matches: 5. The CDR3 DNA reads as TGTGCCAGCAGCTTGGGGCTCGGGACAGGGGCCTACGAGCAGTACTTC. It is translated as CASSLGLGTGAYEQYF.

The count of this clone is one. The rearrangement uses TRBV4-1 and TRBJ1-1; maybe TRBD1 (6 bases). This CDR3 is built from 12 residues. V shed 2 bases and J shed 8 bases, with 9 bases lying between them. Germline CDR1 is MGHRA and CDR2 is YSYEKL. This CDR3 is CASSQNRDEAFF. The CDR3 DNA follows: TGCGCCAGCAGCCAAAACAGGGACGAAGCTTTCTTT.

The V and J genes are TRBV7-9 and TRBJ2-3; 7 positions agree with TRBD2. Germline CDR1 reads SEHNR; CDR2 reads FQNEAQ (reference sequence). This CDR3 contains 15 residues. V was clipped by 5 bases and J by 0 bases; unmatched bases: 5. CDR3 sequence (DNA): TGTGCCAGCAGCCCACTTAGCGGGAGCACAGATACGCAGTATTTT. Translating it yields CASSPLSGSTDTQYF.

A few counts support this clone. Different DNA sequences within this sample yield the same CDR3. V and J are TRBV27 and TRBJ1-6; D gene ambiguous. There are 15 residues in the CDR3. Per germline, CDR1 MNHEY and CDR2 SMNVEV (reference sequence). V gave up 3 bases and J gave up 0 bases, with 6 bases separating them. CDR3 sequence: CASSLGSSYNSPLHF. CDR3 sequence (DNA): TGTGCCAGCAGTTTGGGAAGCTCCTATAATTCACCCCTCCACTTT.

The CDR3 is CASSSGSAETQYF. In DNA form, the CDR3 reads TGTGCCAGCAGCTCCGGTAGCGCCGAGACCCAGTACTTC. This chain links TRBV7-9 with TRBJ2-5, with a weak D call TRBD2 (5 bases). Per germline, CDR1 SEHNR and CDR2 FQNEAQ (reference sequence). The CDR3 sequence is 13 residues long. The V end was cut by 4 bases, the J end by 5 bases, with 11 bases between.

About this clone itself: Other nucleotide sequences in the sample specify the same CDR3. The chain is built from TRBV2 and TRBJ1-5, with unresolved D. Germline loops: CDR1 SNHLY, CDR2 FYNNEI. CDR3 size: 13 residues. Trimming took off 3 bases at V and 2 bases at J, with 5 bases between the two ends. As DNA, the CDR3 is TGTGCCAGCAGTGATAGTGGCAATCAGCCCCAGCATTTT. As protein: CASSDSGNQPQHF.

J is TRBJ1-2 and V is TRBV27; D is perhaps TRBD1 (5 bases). CDR1 MNHEY and CDR2 SMNVEV come from the germline V gene (reference sequence). The CDR3 spans 15 residues. Trimming shortened V by 4 bases and J by 0 bases, and 12 bases separated the two germline ends. In nucleotides, the CDR3 is TGTGCCAGCAGTTCAGGGCCAGACACTAACTATGGCTACACCTTC. Protein sequence: CASSSGPDTNYGYTF.

This chain joins TRBV18 and TRBJ2-3; TRBD2 matches at 7 bases. The germline V gene has CDR1 KGHSH and CDR2 LQKENI. V lost 3 bases, J lost 0 bases, and 9 bases stayed unmatched. The CDR3 spans 17 residues. The CDR3 DNA is TGTGCCAGCTCACCGATGCGGGCTAGCGGTAGCACAGATACGCAGTATTTT. It translates to CASSPMRASGSTDTQYF.

V usage is TRBV27 and J usage is TRBJ2-2; TRBD2 matches 12 bases. Per germline, CDR1 MNHEY and CDR2 SMNVEV (reference sequence). The CDR3 contains 18 residues. Trimming removed 8 bases from V and 5 bases from J; junction bases left unmatched: 15. CDR3 sequence (DNA): TGTGCCAGCCTCGCGGGACTAGCGGGCCCAACCCAAACCGGGGAGCTGTTTTTT. Translating gives CASLAGLAGPTQTGELFF.

The rearrangement links TRBV10-3 to TRBJ1-2, with D possibly TRBD1 on 5 matching bases. Germline CDR1 is ENHRY and CDR2 is SYGVKD. V lost 4 bases, J lost 6 bases, and 18 bases lay in between. The CDR3 is made up of 15 amino acids. Here the CDR3 DNA reads TGTGCCATCAGTGCGGGGGAGGGAGGGGACGATGGCTACACCTTC. This codes for CAISAGEGGDDGYTF.

The CDR3 DNA reads TGTGCCAGCAGGGTGACTTATAATTCACCCCTCCACTTT. This encodes CASRVTYNSPLHF. The chain is built from TRBV6-1 and TRBJ1-6; D remains unclear. CDR3 length: 13 amino acids. Germline-derived CDR1 and CDR2 are MNHNS and SASEGT. V shed 6 bases and J shed 4 bases, with 7 bases lying between them.

The CDR3 sequence: CASSLTAGNTEAFF. The DNA of the CDR3 is TGTGCCAGCAGTCTGACGGCCGGGAACACTGAAGCTTTCTTT. This chain links TRBV6-5 with TRBJ1-1; D is unclear. Trimming shortened V by 5 bases and J by 1 base, and 11 bases separated the two germline ends. This CDR3 region has 14 residues. Germline loops: CDR1 MNHEY, CDR2 SVGAGI.

The chain recombines TRBV7-2 with TRBJ1-1, with D maybe TRBD1 (5 bases). This CDR3 spans 17 amino acids. Germline CDR1 is SGHTA and CDR2 is FQGNSA. Trimming left V 2 bases short and J 3 bases short, with 19 bases between. The CDR3 DNA reads TGTGCCAGCAGCTTACTTCCGCCGGGACGCACGGACACTGAAGCTTTCTTT. Encoded protein: CASSLLPPGRTDTEAFF.

This chain links TRBV19 with TRBJ1-1; tentatively, D is TRBD1 (6 bases). V shed 7 bases and J shed 5 bases, with 14 bases lying between them. Germline values: CDR1 LNHDA, CDR2 SQIVND (reference sequence). This CDR3 is built from 13 residues. The DNA of the CDR3 is TGTGCCAGTAAAATCAGGGGAGGGACTGAAGCTTTCTTT. Translation gives CASKIRGGTEAFF.